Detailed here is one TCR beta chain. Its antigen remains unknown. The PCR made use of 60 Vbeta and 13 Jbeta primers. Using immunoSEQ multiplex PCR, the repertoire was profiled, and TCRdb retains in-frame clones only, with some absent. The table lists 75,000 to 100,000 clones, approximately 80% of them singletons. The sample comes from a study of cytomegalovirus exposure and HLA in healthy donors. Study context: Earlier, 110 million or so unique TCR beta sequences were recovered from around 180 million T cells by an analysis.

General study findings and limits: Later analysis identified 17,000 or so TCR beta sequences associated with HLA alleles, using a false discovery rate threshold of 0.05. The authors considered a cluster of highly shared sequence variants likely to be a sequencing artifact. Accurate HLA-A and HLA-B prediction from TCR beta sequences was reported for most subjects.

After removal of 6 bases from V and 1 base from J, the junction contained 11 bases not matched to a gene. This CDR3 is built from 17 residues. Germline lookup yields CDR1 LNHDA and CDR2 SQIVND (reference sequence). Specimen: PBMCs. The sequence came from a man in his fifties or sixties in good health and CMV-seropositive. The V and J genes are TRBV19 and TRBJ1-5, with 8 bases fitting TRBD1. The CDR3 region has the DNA TGTGCCAGTAGCGGGACAGGTCGACTGGGGAGCAATCAGCCCCAGCATTTT. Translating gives CASSGTGRLGSNQPQHF.